These T cell receptor beta chains were read from a single sample in a study of Graves' ophthalmopathy and Graves' hyperthyroidism. Via MiXCR, TCRdb re-called the multiplex PCR reads, giving one row per CDR3 protein. Among roughly 160,000 distinct CDR3 sequences listed, about 40% were seen once. The sequenced sample consisted of peripheral blood. These receptors all stem from a woman aged 40 to 49 with Graves' ophthalmopathy. The CDR3 runs from the conserved cysteine through the conserved F or W. D genes are given only for firm matches. Clone sizes are given selectively: once, few, many, or a class where the clone is expanded.

j_call v_call d_call clone_size cdr3_nt cdr3_aa
TRBJ2-5 TRBV6-2/TRBV6-3 . . TGTGCCAGCAGTTACCGCCAGGGTCGAGAGACCCAGTACTTC CASSYRQGRETQYF
TRBJ2-7 TRBV6-2/TRBV6-3 TRBD2 few TGTGCCAGCAGTTACTCAGTTGGGACTAAATACTACGAGCAGTACTTC CASSYSVGTKYYEQYF
TRBJ2-5 TRBV12-3/TRBV12-4 . . TGTGCCAGCAGTTTACGGACGCCCCAAGAGACCCAGTACTTC CASSLRTPQETQYF
TRBJ2-7 TRBV4-3 . many TGCGCCAGCAGCCAAGAAGCGCGCGGCCGCGGTGGAGAGCAGTACTTC CASSQEARGRGGEQYF
TRBJ2-7 TRBV4-1 TRBD1 many TGCGCCAGCAGCCAAGCCGGGACAGGGGGCTACGAGCAGTACTTC CASSQAGTGGYEQYF
TRBJ1-1 TRBV30 TRBD1 many TGTGCCTGGAGTTGGGACAGGGCGACTGAAGCTTTCTTT CAWSWDRATEAFF
TRBJ1-2 TRBV12-3/TRBV12-4 . . TGTGCCAGCAGTACCCCGGGAAGACAGTATGGCTACACCTTC CASSTPGRQYGYTF
TRBJ1-1 TRBV29-1 . many TGCAGCTCCTCAGGGAGCACTATGAACACTGAAGCTTTCTTT CSSSGSTMNTEAFF
TRBJ1-2 TRBV27 . many TGTGCCAGCAGTTTTGGCGGCCTTAACTATGGCTACACCTTC CASSFGGLNYGYTF
TRBJ1-1 TRBV6-2/TRBV6-3 . . TGTGCCAGCACTCTAAGGGAGAACACTGAAGCTTTCTTT CASTLRENTEAFF
TRBJ2-7 TRBV9 TRBD1 many TGTGCCAGCAGCGTAGGGACAGGCTGGGGCTACGAGCAGTACTTC CASSVGTGWGYEQYF
TRBJ2-7 TRBV6-1 . . TGTGCCAGCAGTCCGGCCGGGAGTGCCTACGAGCAGTACTTC CASSPAGSAYEQYF
TRBJ2-7 TRBV6-2/TRBV6-3 . . TGTGCCAGCAGTTACCGGCTAGCGTCCTACGAGCAGTACTTC CASSYRLASYEQYF
TRBJ2-7 TRBV5-1 . many TGCGCCAGCAGCCAGGTGGGCAGGGCGGCGGACGAGCAGTACTTC CASSQVGRAADEQYF
TRBJ1-3 TRBV12-3/TRBV12-4 TRBD1 . TGTGCCAGCAGCGCGACGGGGGACAGGGGAAACACCATATATTTT CASSATGDRGNTIYF
TRBJ2-7 TRBV7-2 . many TGTGCCAGCAGCTTAGCCTTCTCTGCCACCTACGAGCAGTACTTC CASSLAFSATYEQYF
TRBJ2-7 TRBV29-1 TRBD1 . TGCAGCGTGGTGGACAGGGGGCGGGACGAGCAGTACTTC CSVVDRGRDEQYF
TRBJ1-1 TRBV6-1 . . TGTGCCAGCAGCCCTGAGGGGGGGCGCGAAGCTTTCTTT CASSPEGGREAFF
TRBJ2-5 TRBV3-1 . . TGTGCCAGCAGCCACCCGGGAGGACAGGAGACCCAGTACTTC CASSHPGGQETQYF
TRBJ2-7 TRBV6-5 TRBD1 many TGTGCCAGCAGTACCGGGACAGAACAGTACTTC CASSTGTEQYF
TRBJ1-1 TRBV6-2/TRBV6-3 . many TGTGCCAGCAGTCAGGGGTACACTGAAGCTTTCTTT CASSQGYTEAFF
TRBJ2-7 TRBV20-1 TRBD2 once TGCAGTGCTCCGGGACTAGCTATGGGTGAGCAGTACTTC CSAPGLAMGEQYF
TRBJ1-5 TRBV6-2/TRBV6-3 . once TGTGCCAGCAGTTACGGGGCCCCCAATCAGCCCCAGCATTTT CASSYGAPNQPQHF
TRBJ2-7 TRBV6-1 . . TGTGCCAGCAGTGAATGGTTCGAGCAGTACTTC CASSEWFEQYF
TRBJ1-2 TRBV3-1 . many TGTGCCAGCAGCCAAGTCCCCAGGGGCAGGTTATCGGGAGGCTACACCTTC CASSQVPRGRLSGGYTF
TRBJ2-2 TRBV5-7 TRBD1 many TGTGCCAGCAGCCTAACAGCCGGGACAGGGGGCTCCGGGGAGCTGTTTTTT CASSLTAGTGGSGELFF
TRBJ2-7 TRBV11-2 TRBD2 . TGTGCCAGCAGCTTAGGGGGACTAGCGGTCTACGAGCAGTACTTC CASSLGGLAVYEQYF
TRBJ2-7 TRBV10-3 . many TGTGCCATCAGTGAGTCGAGTTACGGGCAGTACTTC CAISESSYGQYF
TRBJ1-1 TRBV7-9 TRBD1 many TGCGCCAGCAGCCCGGGACAGGTGAACACTGAAGCTTTCTTT CASSPGQVNTEAFF
TRBJ1-1 TRBV30 TRBD1 . TGTGCCTGGTCACCGGGACAGGAGACTGAAGCTTTCTTT CAWSPGQETEAFF
TRBJ1-2 TRBV24-1 . many TGTGCCACCAGTGATCCCGACAGAAACTATGGCTACACCTTC CATSDPDRNYGYTF
TRBJ2-7 TRBV28 TRBD2 few TGTGCCAGCAAGCTTAGCGGGAGGGTTTACGAGCAGTACTTC CASKLSGRVYEQYF
TRBJ1-1 TRBV6-1 . . TGTGCCAGCAGTGCCTACATGGACACTGAAGCTTTCTTT CASSAYMDTEAFF
TRBJ1-5 TRBV28 . many TGTGCCAGCAGTGGGGGACTCCATAGCAATCAGCCCCAGCATTTT CASSGGLHSNQPQHF
TRBJ2-5 TRBV6-2/TRBV6-3 TRBD2 . TGTGCCAGCACCGATAGCGGGAGGAGCGAGACCCAGTACTTC CASTDSGRSETQYF
TRBJ2-7 TRBV6-1 TRBD2 . TGTGCCAGCACCTCCGGGACTAGCGGGACCTACGAGCAGTACTTC CASTSGTSGTYEQYF
TRBJ2-5 TRBV6-1 . few TGTGCCAGCAGGGGATGGTCTGGGGAGACCCAGTACTTC CASRGWSGETQYF
TRBJ1-1 TRBV6-2/TRBV6-3 . many TGTGCCAGCAGTTGGGGGAACACTGAAGCTTTCTTT CASSWGNTEAFF
TRBJ1-3 TRBV27 . many TGTGCCAGCAGTTTTCTAGGGTTAGGAAACACCATATATTTT CASSFLGLGNTIYF
TRBJ2-7 TRBV6-1 . . TGTGCCAGCGGAAGTATCCCCTACGAGCAGTACTTC CASGSIPYEQYF
TRBJ1-6 TRBV11-3 . many TGTGCCAGCAGCTTTTCAACTAATTCACCCCTCCACTTT CASSFSTNSPLHF
TRBJ2-7 TRBV29-1 TRBD1 many TGCAGCGTCCTGGACAGGGGGCTTAAGTACGAGCAGTACTTC CSVLDRGLKYEQYF
TRBJ2-4 TRBV6-2/TRBV6-3 TRBD2 . TGTGCCAGCAGTTCGGGGGGCATTCAGTACTTC CASSSGGIQYF
TRBJ1-1 TRBV10-3 . once TGTGCCATCAGTGAGGGGCTAGAAGCTTTCTTT CAISEGLEAFF
TRBJ1-5 TRBV7-6 . . TGTGCCAGCAGCTTAGGGACGGATAGCAATCAGCCCCAGCATTTT CASSLGTDSNQPQHF
TRBJ1-1 TRBV28 . . TGTGCCAGCTATGGACAGTCGGAGGCGGCTTTCTTT CASYGQSEAAFF